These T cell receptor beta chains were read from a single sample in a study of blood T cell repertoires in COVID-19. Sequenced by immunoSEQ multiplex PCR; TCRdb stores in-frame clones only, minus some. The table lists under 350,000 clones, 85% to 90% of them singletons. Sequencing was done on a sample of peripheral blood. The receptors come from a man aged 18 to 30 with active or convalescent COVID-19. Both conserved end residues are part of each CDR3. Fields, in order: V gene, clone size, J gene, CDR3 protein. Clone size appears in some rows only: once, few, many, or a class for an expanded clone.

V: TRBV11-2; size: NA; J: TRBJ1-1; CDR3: CASSFSPGGAFF
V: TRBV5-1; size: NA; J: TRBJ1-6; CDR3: CASSSQGSNNSPLHF
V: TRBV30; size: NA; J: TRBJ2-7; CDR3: CAWMGQGNEQYF
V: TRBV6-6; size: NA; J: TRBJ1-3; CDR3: CASSTGIGNTIYF
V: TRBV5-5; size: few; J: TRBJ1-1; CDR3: CASSPQRTEAFF
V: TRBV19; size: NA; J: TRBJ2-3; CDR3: CASTRTSGPQDTQYF
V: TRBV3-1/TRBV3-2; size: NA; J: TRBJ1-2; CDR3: CASSQEGAWRYGYTF
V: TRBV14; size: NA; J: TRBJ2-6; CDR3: CASSQVSQLGSGANVLTF
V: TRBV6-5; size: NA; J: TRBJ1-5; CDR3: CASRPTGLDNQPQHF
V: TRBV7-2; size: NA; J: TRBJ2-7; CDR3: CASSFLSSYEQYF
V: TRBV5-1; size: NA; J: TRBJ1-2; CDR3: CASSSALGAAYGYTF
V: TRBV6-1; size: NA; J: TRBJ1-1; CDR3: CASSQPGDSDTEAFF
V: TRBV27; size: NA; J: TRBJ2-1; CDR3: CASSEGLAGYNEQFF